What follows is one T cell receptor beta chain and its context. Its antigen is still unknown. The J segment lost 0 bases and the V segment lost 5 bases, leaving 6 bases of the junction unmatched. The CDR3 is made up of 16 amino acids. CDR1 SGHVS and CDR2 FNYEAQ come from the germline V gene. The donors were members of the validation cohort comprising approximately 110 subjects, separate from the approximately 670-subject first cohort. Produced via immunoSEQ multiplex PCR; TCRdb's table is partial and in-frame only. In the table there are 150,000 to 200,000 clones, 86% of which are singletons. The data originate from a study of cytomegalovirus exposure and HLA in healthy donors. The study, taken as a whole, reports: It was reportedly the case that the classifier diagnosed cytomegalovirus status with high specificity and sensitivity. Three of the chains that were CMV-associated were confirmed in vitro to be specific for CMV antigens. According to a later analysis, TCR clusters from the first cohort tended to co-occur in the roughly 120 validation repertoires.

The material sequenced was PBMCs. The rearrangement uses TRBV7-6 and TRBJ1-1; 10 bases match TRBD1. The sequence was obtained from a woman aged 18 to 35 in good health and CMV-seronegative. The CDR3 region has the DNA TGTGCCAGCAGCGCCGGGACAGGGGCCATGAACACTGAAGCTTTCTTT. Residues: CASSAGTGAMNTEAFF. Complete variable domain (other parts from reference TRBV7-6 and TRBJ1-1): GAGVSQSPRYKVTKRGQDVALRCDPISGHVSLYWYRQALGQGPEFLTYFNYEAQQDKSGLPNDRFSAERPEGSISTLTIQRTEQRDSAMYRCASSAGTGAMNTEAFFGQGTRLTVV.